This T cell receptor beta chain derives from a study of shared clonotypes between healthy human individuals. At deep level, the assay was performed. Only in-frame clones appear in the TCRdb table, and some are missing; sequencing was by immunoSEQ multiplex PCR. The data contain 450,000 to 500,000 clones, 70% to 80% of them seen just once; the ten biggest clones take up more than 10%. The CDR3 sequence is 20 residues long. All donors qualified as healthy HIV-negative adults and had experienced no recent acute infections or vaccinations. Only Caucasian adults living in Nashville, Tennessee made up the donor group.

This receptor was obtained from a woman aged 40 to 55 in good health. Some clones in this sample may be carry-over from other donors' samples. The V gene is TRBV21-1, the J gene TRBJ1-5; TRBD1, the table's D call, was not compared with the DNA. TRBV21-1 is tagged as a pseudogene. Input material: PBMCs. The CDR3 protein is CASSKSRGQAEEYSNQPQHF. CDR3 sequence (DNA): TGTGCCAGCAGCAAATCCCGTGGACAGGCCGAGGAATATAGCAATCAGCCCCAGCATTTT.